The text below deals with one T cell receptor (beta chain). Its target is unknown. This record belongs to a study of cytomegalovirus exposure and HLA in healthy donors. The donors belonged to the roughly 110-subject validation cohort, separate from the roughly 650-subject first cohort. This table comes from immunoSEQ multiplex PCR, and its TCRdb copy is limited to in-frame clones, with some not included. The repertoire holds 65,000 to 75,000 clones, approximately 95% seen once, with less than 2% in the top ten. The study, taken as a whole, reports: In the roughly 130 validation repertoires, a later analysis found that first-cohort TCR clusters tended to co-occur. Across donors, most TCRs were seen rarely, yet some public ones were widespread. High sensitivity and specificity were reportedly achieved when the classifier diagnosed cytomegalovirus status.

V gave up 4 bases and J gave up 6 bases; unmatched junction bases: 4. The CDR3 runs to 14 residues. Germline CDR1 reads PRHDT; CDR2 reads FYEKMQ (reference sequence). V is TRBV13 and J is TRBJ1-3; 9 positions match TRBD1. This sequence was found in a young man in good health and CMV-seropositive. Sample: PBMCs. The CDR3 loop reads CASSSRQGVNTIYF. The CDR3 region has the DNA TGTGCCAGCAGCTCCCGACAGGGGGTAAACACCATATATTTT.